The 4 T cell receptor beta chains below come from one sample, sequenced in a study of monozygotic twins with inflammatory bowel disease. Reanalyzing the 5' RACE reads, TCRdb keeps one entry per CDR3 protein, without DNA. Here the sample table reports around 210,000 distinct CDR3 sequences. Sequencing was performed on blood. The receptors shown here come from a human donor with ulcerative colitis or Crohn's disease, or a healthy co-twin of an affected twin (not recorded which).

This chain connects TRBV5-4 to TRBJ2-1; lacking DNA, the TRBD2 call made by TCRdb goes unchecked. CDR3 size: 13 residues. Per germline, CDR1 SGHNT and CDR2 YYREEE (reference sequence). This CDR3 reads CASRPYSGNEQFF.

J is TRBJ1-1 and V is TRBV29-1. The CDR3 runs to 13 residues. Germline V gene sequence: CDR1 SQVTM, CDR2 ANQGSEA. The chain's CDR3 is CSVRMAGNTEAFF.

This chain joins TRBV19 and TRBJ2-1; lacking DNA, the TRBD1 call made by TCRdb goes unchecked. Germline CDR1 LNHDA, CDR2 SQIVND (reference sequence). The CDR3 contains 14 residues. CDR3: CASSPRGQYNEQFF.

This rearrangement joins TRBV5-4 to TRBJ2-7. CDR3 length equals 13 residues. The V gene's germline CDR1 is SGHNT and CDR2 YYREEE (reference sequence). The CDR3 sequence is CASSWTGAYEQYF.